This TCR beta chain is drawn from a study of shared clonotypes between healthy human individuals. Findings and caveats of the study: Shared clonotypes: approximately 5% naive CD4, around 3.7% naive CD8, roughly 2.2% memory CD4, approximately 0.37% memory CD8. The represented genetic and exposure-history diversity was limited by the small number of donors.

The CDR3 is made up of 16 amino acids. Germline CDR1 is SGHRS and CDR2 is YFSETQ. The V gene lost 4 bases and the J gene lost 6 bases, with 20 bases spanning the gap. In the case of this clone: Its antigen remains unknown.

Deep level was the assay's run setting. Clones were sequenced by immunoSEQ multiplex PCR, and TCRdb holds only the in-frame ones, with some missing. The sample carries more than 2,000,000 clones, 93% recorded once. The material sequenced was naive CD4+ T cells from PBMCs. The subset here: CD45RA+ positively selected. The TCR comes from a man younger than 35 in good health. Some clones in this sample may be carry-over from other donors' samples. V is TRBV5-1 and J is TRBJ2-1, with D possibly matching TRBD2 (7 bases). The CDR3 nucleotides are TGCGCCAGCAGCCCAGCGGAGGGGGGGGTAGGCAATGAGCAGTTCTTC. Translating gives CASSPAEGGVGNEQFF.